A selection of T cell receptor beta chains follows, all from one sample in a study of T cells after yellow fever vaccination. TCRdb re-called the 5' RACE reads through MiXCR, storing one row per CDR3 protein. The sample includes about 360,000 distinct CDR3 sequences, under 7.5% of them seen just once. The material was PBMCs, obtained 5 days after the yellow fever booster vaccination. All receptors derive from a young man who received the YFV17D yellow fever vaccine. Each CDR3 is given with its conserved first and last residue. The order of the fields is V gene, D gene, clone size, J gene, CDR3 protein, CDR3 DNA. D genes are given only for firm matches. Clone size is shown for a subset of rows, as once, few, many or a class of expanded clone.

V gene: TRBV5-1; D gene: TRBD2; clone size: few; J gene: TRBJ2-5; CDR3 protein: CASTFRRQWTSGRGETQYF; CDR3 DNA: TGCGCCAGCACCTTTAGAAGACAGTGGACTAGCGGGAGAGGAGAGACCCAGTACTTC
V gene: TRBV7-2; D gene: -; clone size: -; J gene: TRBJ1-3; CDR3 protein: CASSEDPTSSGNTIYF; CDR3 DNA: TGTGCCAGCAGCGAAGATCCTACAAGCTCTGGAAACACCATATATTTT
V gene: TRBV9; D gene: TRBD1; clone size: -; J gene: TRBJ2-7; CDR3 protein: CASSTDRGYYEQYF; CDR3 DNA: TGTGCCAGCAGCACTGACAGGGGGTACTACGAGCAGTACTTC
V gene: TRBV7-2; D gene: TRBD2; clone size: few; J gene: TRBJ2-7; CDR3 protein: CASSLGTSGTLEQYF; CDR3 DNA: TGTGCCAGCAGCCTGGGGACTAGCGGGACCCTGGAGCAGTACTTC
V gene: TRBV20-1; D gene: -; clone size: few; J gene: TRBJ2-7; CDR3 protein: CSASTRDLSYEQYF; CDR3 DNA: TGCAGTGCTAGCACCCGGGACCTTTCCTACGAGCAGTACTTC
V gene: TRBV20-1; D gene: TRBD2; clone size: many; J gene: TRBJ2-3; CDR3 protein: CSAPKAGGSTDTQYF; CDR3 DNA: TGCAGTGCCCCGAAAGCGGGAGGTAGCACAGATACGCAGTATTTT
V gene: TRBV7-9; D gene: -; clone size: few; J gene: TRBJ2-5; CDR3 protein: CASSLLTRQETQYF; CDR3 DNA: TGTGCCAGCAGCTTACTGACGAGACAAGAGACCCAGTACTTC
V gene: TRBV5-4; D gene: -; clone size: few; J gene: TRBJ2-5; CDR3 protein: CASSLWGVLETQYF; CDR3 DNA: TGTGCCAGCAGCTTGTGGGGGGTACTGGAGACCCAGTACTTC
V gene: TRBV20-1; D gene: -; clone size: few; J gene: TRBJ2-1; CDR3 protein: CSAAGTPTNEQFF; CDR3 DNA: TGCAGTGCAGCCGGGACGCCAACCAATGAGCAGTTCTTC
V gene: TRBV15; D gene: -; clone size: many; J gene: TRBJ2-5; CDR3 protein: CATSRQGVRETQYF; CDR3 DNA: TGTGCCACCAGCAGACAGGGCGTCAGAGAGACCCAGTACTTC
V gene: TRBV6-5; D gene: -; clone size: -; J gene: TRBJ2-7; CDR3 protein: CASSCDRMTYEQYF; CDR3 DNA: TGTGCCAGCAGTTGCGACAGGATGACCTACGAGCAGTACTTC
V gene: TRBV7-8; D gene: -; clone size: -; J gene: TRBJ2-2; CDR3 protein: CASSLALGANTGELFF; CDR3 DNA: TGTGCCAGCAGCTTAGCTCTCGGGGCGAACACCGGGGAGCTGTTTTTT
V gene: TRBV6-6; D gene: -; clone size: -; J gene: TRBJ2-2; CDR3 protein: CASSYGAWELFF; CDR3 DNA: TGTGCCAGCAGTTATGGGGCGTGGGAGCTGTTTTTT
V gene: TRBV7-2; D gene: -; clone size: -; J gene: TRBJ2-7; CDR3 protein: CASSSQPGTIYEQYF; CDR3 DNA: TGTGCCAGCAGCTCCCAGCCAGGGACGATCTACGAGCAGTACTTC
V gene: TRBV29-1; D gene: TRBD1; clone size: -; J gene: TRBJ1-5; CDR3 protein: CSVQGSGQPQHF; CDR3 DNA: TGCAGCGTACAGGGGTCGGGTCAGCCCCAGCATTTT
V gene: TRBV6-1; D gene: -; clone size: few; J gene: TRBJ2-1; CDR3 protein: CATHGPASNEQFF; CDR3 DNA: TGTGCCACCCACGGACCCGCGTCGAATGAGCAGTTCTTC
V gene: TRBV14; D gene: -; clone size: few; J gene: TRBJ2-7; CDR3 protein: CASSYILREQDSYEQYF; CDR3 DNA: TGTGCCAGCAGCTATATACTCAGGGAACAAGACTCCTACGAGCAGTACTTC
V gene: TRBV20-1; D gene: TRBD2; clone size: -; J gene: TRBJ2-1; CDR3 protein: CSALRTSGRATYEQFF; CDR3 DNA: TGCAGTGCTCTTAGGACTAGCGGGAGGGCCACCTATGAGCAGTTCTTC
V gene: TRBV4-3; D gene: -; clone size: many; J gene: TRBJ2-3; CDR3 protein: CASSQDRAGGADTQYF; CDR3 DNA: TGCGCCAGCAGCCAAGATCGAGCGGGTGGTGCAGATACGCAGTATTTT
V gene: TRBV7-9; D gene: TRBD1; clone size: many; J gene: TRBJ2-5; CDR3 protein: CASAEGAQETQYF; CDR3 DNA: TGTGCCAGCGCCGAGGGGGCACAAGAGACCCAGTACTTC
V gene: TRBV18; D gene: -; clone size: many; J gene: TRBJ2-1; CDR3 protein: CASSPGGSPNEQFF; CDR3 DNA: TGTGCCAGCTCACCTGGAGGGTCCCCCAATGAGCAGTTCTTC
V gene: TRBV20-1; D gene: -; clone size: -; J gene: TRBJ2-6; CDR3 protein: CSARSNQANVLTF; CDR3 DNA: TGCAGTGCTAGGTCCAATCAGGCCAACGTCCTGACTTTC
V gene: TRBV2; D gene: -; clone size: -; J gene: TRBJ1-2; CDR3 protein: CASSPALGGNYGYTF; CDR3 DNA: TGTGCCAGCAGTCCAGCTTTGGGGGGTAACTATGGCTACACCTTC
V gene: TRBV7-2; D gene: -; clone size: many; J gene: TRBJ2-5; CDR3 protein: CASSRTTNQETQYF; CDR3 DNA: TGTGCCAGCAGCAGGACAACTAACCAAGAGACCCAGTACTTC
V gene: TRBV7-2; D gene: TRBD2; clone size: few; J gene: TRBJ2-2; CDR3 protein: CASSLVRLAGGGTGELFF; CDR3 DNA: TGTGCCAGCAGCTTAGTGCGGCTAGCGGGAGGGGGAACCGGGGAGCTGTTTTTT
V gene: TRBV12-3/TRBV12-4; D gene: -; clone size: many; J gene: TRBJ2-3; CDR3 protein: CASSLEWSTDTQYF; CDR3 DNA: TGTGCCAGCAGTTTAGAGTGGAGCACAGATACGCAGTATTTT
V gene: TRBV7-2; D gene: -; clone size: few; J gene: TRBJ2-7; CDR3 protein: CASSPQWDYEQYF; CDR3 DNA: TGTGCCAGCAGCCCCCAATGGGACTACGAGCAGTACTTC
V gene: TRBV19; D gene: TRBD2; clone size: -; J gene: TRBJ2-7; CDR3 protein: CASSIGLADYEQYF; CDR3 DNA: TGTGCCAGTAGTATTGGACTAGCGGACTACGAGCAGTACTTC
V gene: TRBV5-1; D gene: -; clone size: -; J gene: TRBJ2-3; CDR3 protein: CASSLGSGSTQYF; CDR3 DNA: TGCGCCAGCAGCTTGGGATCCGGGTCGACGCAGTATTTT
V gene: TRBV20-1; D gene: -; clone size: few; J gene: TRBJ1-2; CDR3 protein: CSASIHWIYGYTF; CDR3 DNA: TGCAGTGCTAGTATACACTGGATCTATGGCTACACCTTC
V gene: TRBV4-3; D gene: -; clone size: many; J gene: TRBJ2-7; CDR3 protein: CASSHQPQDEQYF; CDR3 DNA: TGCGCCAGCAGCCATCAACCCCAAGACGAGCAGTACTTC
V gene: TRBV29-1; D gene: -; clone size: many; J gene: TRBJ2-1; CDR3 protein: CSVAYDEQFF; CDR3 DNA: TGCAGCGTTGCTTACGATGAGCAGTTCTTC
V gene: TRBV12-3/TRBV12-4; D gene: TRBD2; clone size: -; J gene: TRBJ2-3; CDR3 protein: CASSFSNGRAADTQYF; CDR3 DNA: TGTGCCAGCAGCTTTAGCAACGGGAGGGCCGCAGATACGCAGTATTTT
V gene: TRBV20-1; D gene: -; clone size: few; J gene: TRBJ1-1; CDR3 protein: CSAPRSGGHTEAFF; CDR3 DNA: TGCAGTGCTCCCAGGTCGGGGGGCCACACTGAAGCTTTCTTT
V gene: TRBV5-1; D gene: -; clone size: many; J gene: TRBJ2-1; CDR3 protein: CASSLEGSYNEQFF; CDR3 DNA: TGTGCCAGCAGCTTAGAGGGTTCCTACAATGAGCAGTTCTTC
V gene: TRBV12-3/TRBV12-4; D gene: -; clone size: many; J gene: TRBJ2-1; CDR3 protein: CASSFLANEQFF; CDR3 DNA: TGTGCCAGCAGTTTCTTAGCGAACGAGCAGTTCTTC
V gene: TRBV4-2; D gene: TRBD2; clone size: -; J gene: TRBJ2-3; CDR3 protein: CASSQGGIAGYTDTQYF; CDR3 DNA: TGTGCCAGCAGCCAAGGAGGAATAGCGGGATACACAGATACGCAGTATTTT
V gene: TRBV20-1; D gene: TRBD2; clone size: many; J gene: TRBJ2-3; CDR3 protein: CSARPEAGVTDTQYF; CDR3 DNA: TGCAGTGCTAGACCTGAAGCGGGAGTGACAGATACGCAGTATTTT
V gene: TRBV19; D gene: TRBD2; clone size: few; J gene: TRBJ2-3; CDR3 protein: CASSPLGLAGGDTQYF; CDR3 DNA: TGTGCCAGTAGCCCGCTGGGGCTAGCGGGTGGAGATACGCAGTATTTT
V gene: TRBV20-1; D gene: TRBD2; clone size: many; J gene: TRBJ2-3; CDR3 protein: CSARDPGGGPLTDTQYF; CDR3 DNA: TGCAGTGCTAGAGATCCGGGGGGAGGGCCTCTGACAGATACGCAGTATTTT
V gene: TRBV20-1; D gene: -; clone size: many; J gene: TRBJ2-1; CDR3 protein: CSATPRKDNEQFF; CDR3 DNA: TGCAGTGCTACCCCCCGGAAGGACAATGAGCAGTTCTTC
V gene: TRBV27; D gene: -; clone size: few; J gene: TRBJ1-5; CDR3 protein: CASSPYSPGTIGNQPQHF; CDR3 DNA: TGTGCCAGCAGTCCCTATAGCCCAGGGACCATTGGAAATCAGCCCCAGCATTTT
V gene: TRBV27; D gene: -; clone size: many; J gene: TRBJ2-7; CDR3 protein: CASSSPSDYEQYF; CDR3 DNA: TGTGCCAGCAGTTCCCCCAGCGACTACGAGCAGTACTTC
V gene: TRBV20-1; D gene: -; clone size: many; J gene: TRBJ1-5; CDR3 protein: CSARDPGSDQPQHF; CDR3 DNA: TGCAGTGCTAGAGATCCAGGGAGCGATCAGCCCCAGCATTTT
V gene: TRBV4-3; D gene: -; clone size: few; J gene: TRBJ2-2; CDR3 protein: CASSRDLITGELFF; CDR3 DNA: TGCGCCAGCAGTCGGGACCTTATCACCGGGGAGCTGTTTTTT
V gene: TRBV7-2; D gene: -; clone size: -; J gene: TRBJ1-1; CDR3 protein: CASSIEFGYGEAFF; CDR3 DNA: TGTGCCAGCAGCATTGAGTTCGGGTACGGTGAAGCTTTCTTT
V gene: TRBV20-1; D gene: TRBD2; clone size: many; J gene: TRBJ2-3; CDR3 protein: CSARPSGRAIHTQYF; CDR3 DNA: TGCAGTGCTAGACCTAGCGGGAGGGCCATACATACGCAGTATTTT
V gene: TRBV27; D gene: -; clone size: -; J gene: TRBJ2-6; CDR3 protein: CASSPRLSLNSGANVLTF; CDR3 DNA: TGTGCCAGCAGCCCCAGGCTGTCGCTAAACTCTGGGGCCAACGTCCTGACTTTC
V gene: TRBV3-1; D gene: -; clone size: -; J gene: TRBJ1-5; CDR3 protein: CASSRGKEQPQHF; CDR3 DNA: TGTGCCAGCAGCCGGGGGAAGGAGCAGCCCCAGCATTTT
V gene: TRBV4-3; D gene: -; clone size: few; J gene: TRBJ2-5; CDR3 protein: CASSQDLNSGRETQYF; CDR3 DNA: TGCGCCAGCAGCCAAGATCTAAACTCGGGACGAGAGACCCAGTACTTC
V gene: TRBV11-2; D gene: TRBD2; clone size: few; J gene: TRBJ2-7; CDR3 protein: CASSLGEGLAAYYEQYF; CDR3 DNA: TGTGCCAGCAGCTTAGGAGAGGGGCTAGCGGCCTACTACGAGCAGTACTTC
V gene: TRBV12-3/TRBV12-4; D gene: -; clone size: many; J gene: TRBJ1-4; CDR3 protein: CASSFGEGGQKLFF; CDR3 DNA: TGTGCCAGCAGTTTCGGGGAAGGGGGACAAAAACTGTTTTTT
V gene: TRBV27; D gene: TRBD2; clone size: few; J gene: TRBJ2-7; CDR3 protein: CASSLAGVGFYEQYF; CDR3 DNA: TGTGCCAGCAGTTTGGCGGGGGTGGGTTTCTACGAGCAGTACTTC
V gene: TRBV29-1; D gene: -; clone size: -; J gene: TRBJ2-2; CDR3 protein: CSILEREGTGELFF; CDR3 DNA: TGCAGCATTTTAGAGAGAGAGGGGACCGGGGAGCTGTTTTTT
V gene: TRBV27; D gene: -; clone size: many; J gene: TRBJ1-2; CDR3 protein: CASSLSLGVGGYTF; CDR3 DNA: TGTGCCAGCAGTTTAAGCTTAGGGGTTGGCGGCTACACCTTC